A single sample gave rise to the 8 T cell receptor beta chains below, sequenced in a study of blood T cell repertoires in COVID-19. Produced via immunoSEQ multiplex PCR; TCRdb's table is partial and in-frame only. This table has about 160,000 clones, around 85% appearing once. The sequenced sample consisted of peripheral blood. These receptors came from a man aged 60 to 75 who had recovered from COVID-19.

This sequence joins TRBV20-1 and TRBJ2-7; D perhaps matches TRBD1 (6 bases). CDR3 length equals 12 residues. Per germline, CDR1 DFQATT and CDR2 SNEGSKA (reference sequence). Trimming stripped 3 bases from V and 7 bases from J, with 13 bases between. The CDR3 loop is CSASPGAREQYF. CDR3 nucleotide sequence: TGCAGTGCTAGTCCAGGGGCCCGAGAGCAGTACTTC.

This clone came up once. CDR3 amino acids: CASALQAGSTDTQYF. In nucleotides, the CDR3 is TGTGCCAGCGCCCTCCAAGCGGGAAGCACAGATACGCAGTATTTT. This chain uses TRBV9 with TRBJ2-3, with 7 bases matching TRBD2. CDR1 is SGDLS, CDR2 YYNGEE, per germline. Trimming took 7 bases from V and 0 from J; bases not matched to a gene: 8. CDR3 length: 15 amino acids.

The CDR3 protein is CSVDGGAGDTQYF. CDR3 sequence (DNA): TGCAGCGTTGACGGGGGGGCCGGAGATACGCAGTATTTT. The chain recombines TRBV29-1 with TRBJ2-3, with 8 positions matching TRBD2. V lost 3 bases, J lost 5 bases, and 4 bases stayed unmatched. Germline V gene data show CDR1 as SQVTM and CDR2 as ANQGSEA. CDR3 length equals 13 residues.

The chain uses TRBV18 and TRBJ1-6; D possibly corresponds to TRBD1 (5 bases). The CDR3 is made up of 16 amino acids. V lost 2 bases and J 6 bases, leaving 14 bases between the germline ends. Per germline, CDR1 KGHSH and CDR2 LQKENI. CDR3 sequence: CASSPARDSVNSPLHF. The CDR3 region has the DNA TGTGCCAGCTCACCAGCCCGAGACAGCGTTAATTCACCCCTCCACTTT.

The chain employs TRBV6-5 and TRBJ1-4, with D possibly TRBD1 on 5 matching bases. V was trimmed by 2 bases and J by 8 bases, leaving 9 bases between them. This CDR3 is 13 amino acids long. Germline CDR1 and CDR2: MNHEY and SVGAGI. The CDR3 here is CASSYQGGEKLFF. CDR3 nucleotides: TGTGCCAGCAGTTACCAGGGAGGAGAAAAACTGTTTTTT.

The V gene is TRBV7-6, the J gene TRBJ2-2; a possible D gene is TRBD2 (6 bases). Deletions cut 7 bases from V and 3 bases from J, with 12 bases between. This CDR3 region has 14 residues. Germline CDR1 is SGHVS and CDR2 is FNYEAQ. The CDR3 protein is CASKLARDTGELFF. The CDR3 DNA reads as TGTGCCAGCAAACTAGCAAGGGACACCGGGGAGCTGTTTTTT.

The chain couples TRBV11-2 to TRBJ2-1, with 7 bases aligning to TRBD2. V gave up 4 bases and J gave up 5 bases; unmatched junction bases: 8. Germline V gives CDR1 SGHAT, CDR2 FQNNGV. This CDR3 has 15 amino acids. CDR3 sequence reads: CASSSLAELNNEQFF. CDR3 nucleotide sequence: TGTGCCAGCAGCTCTCTAGCGGAATTGAACAATGAGCAGTTCTTC.

The chain couples TRBV9 to TRBJ2-5, with 9 bases matching TRBD2. The germline V gene encodes CDR1 SGDLS and CDR2 YYNGEE. Trimming removed 0 bases from V and 5 bases from J; junction bases left unmatched: 8. This CDR3 contains 16 residues. The CDR3 loop is CASSVGASGAIETQYF. Written as DNA, the CDR3 is TGTGCCAGCAGCGTAGGAGCTAGCGGGGCCATTGAGACCCAGTACTTC.